These 22 T cell receptor beta chains were all obtained from the same sample, sequenced in a study of T cell clonotyping in hematopoietic cell transplantation. Clones were read by immunoSEQ multiplex PCR, and TCRdb kept only the in-frame ones, dropping some. The sample includes around 11,000 clones, 89% of them seen just once. Sequencing used PBMCs, obtained 100 days after allogeneic stem cell transplant. These receptors all come from a female patient between 55 and 75 years old who had an allogeneic stem cell transplant from an unrelated donor, so the T cells may come from the graft donor. Some clones in this sample may be carry-over from other donors' samples.

The rearrangement uses TRBV9 and TRBJ1-5, with D maybe TRBD1 (6 bases). CDR3 size: 15 residues. CDR1 is SGDLS and CDR2 is YYNGEE in the germline V gene. Trimming took off 3 bases at V and 3 bases at J, with 13 bases between the two ends. In DNA form, the CDR3 reads TGTGCCAGCAGCGGCCAGGGGTTAAACAATCAGCCCCAGCATTTT. Amino acids: CASSGQGLNNQPQHF.

This chain's CDR3 is CASSVEVEDSEQYF. Here the CDR3 DNA reads TGTGCCAGCAGCGTAGAGGTAGAGGACTCCGAGCAGTACTTC. The V call is TRBV9, the J call TRBJ2-5, with a tentative D call TRBD2 (5 bases). The DNA matches TRBJ2-7 better at its end, which makes the J call doubtful. Germline CDR1 is SGDLS and CDR2 is YYNGEE. The CDR3 loop spans 14 amino acids.

The V call is TRBV11-2, the J call TRBJ1-4, with D hard to call. CDR3 length: 13 residues. V lost 5 bases to trimming and J lost 7 bases, with 11 bases between them. The germline V gene encodes CDR1 SGHAT and CDR2 FQNNGV. In nucleotides, the CDR3 is TGTGCCAGCAGCCTAGGGAGGAGTGAAAAACTGTTTTTT. Amino acid sequence: CASSLGRSEKLFF.

V usage is TRBV5-1 and J usage is TRBJ2-7; TRBD1 might be the D (5 bases). The CDR3 spans 16 residues. The V end lost 4 bases, the J end lost 0 bases, and 17 bases lay between the germline ends. CDR1 SGHRS and CDR2 YFSETQ come from the germline V gene. The chain's CDR3 is CASSRGRAELSYEQYF. The CDR3 DNA is TGCGCCAGCAGCAGGGGAAGGGCGGAACTCTCCTACGAGCAGTACTTC.

Notes on this clone: The junction departs from the called germline gene at one end, perhaps through a read error. The chain joins TRBV7-9 to TRBJ2-1; TRBD2 matches at 10 bases. The CDR3 sequence is 12 residues long. Germline-derived CDR1 and CDR2 are SEHNR and FQNEAQ (reference sequence). The CDR3 nucleotides read TGTGCCAGCAGCTTACTAGCGGGAGAAGTAGTCTTC. This gives the protein CASSLLAGEVVF.

This clone occurred once. The V call is TRBV7-8, the J call TRBJ2-7, with D hard to call. Trimming shortened V by 2 bases and J by 0 bases, and 11 bases separated the two germline ends. The germline CDR1 and CDR2 sequences are SGHVS and FQNEAQ. The CDR3 totals 15 residues. CDR3 amino acids: CASSLRSANSYEQYF. The CDR3 nucleotides read TGTGCCAGCAGCTTAAGGTCAGCCAACTCCTACGAGCAGTACTTC.

The V call is TRBV11-2, the J call TRBJ2-7; D is ambiguous. Germline CDR1 and CDR2: SGHAT and FQNNGV. V gave up 2 bases and J gave up 0 bases, with 8 bases separating them. The CDR3 length is 14 residues. CDR3: CASSLRAASYEQYF. The CDR3 nucleotides are TGTGCCAGCAGCTTAAGGGCGGCCTCCTACGAGCAGTACTTC.

This clone was seen a few times. The CDR3 DNA is TGTGCCAGCACCCTAGACAATGAGCAGTTCTTC. Translated: CASTLDNEQFF. The chain is built from TRBV9 and TRBJ2-1; no definite D call. There are 11 residues in the CDR3. V lost 6 bases and J lost 5, with 6 bases in between. The germline V gene has CDR1 SGDLS and CDR2 YYNGEE.

In this sample, this clone turned up a few times. This chain joins TRBV29-1 and TRBJ2-2; D ambiguous. CDR1 is SQVTM, CDR2 ANQGSEA, per germline. Trimming removed 3 bases from V and 6 bases from J, with 11 bases in between. The CDR3 covers 13 residues. The CDR3 DNA reads as TGCAGCGTTGAGGGTAGAGGCCCCGGGGAGCTGTTTTTT. Translated, it gives CSVEGRGPGELFF.

The chain is built from TRBV5-1 and TRBJ2-7; no clear D. The germline CDR1 and CDR2 sequences are SGHRS and YFSETQ. CDR3 length equals 15 residues. Trimming left V 2 bases short and J 6 bases short, with 18 bases between. The CDR3 loop is CASSFSRPPSAEQYF. CDR3 sequence (DNA): TGCGCCAGCAGCTTTTCCAGGCCCCCCTCGGCCGAGCAGTACTTC.

V gene TRBV5-1 combines with J gene TRBJ1-1; D is uncertain. The CDR3 loop spans 13 amino acids. V was clipped by 1 base and J by 6 bases, with 10 bases between them. Germline V gives CDR1 SGHRS, CDR2 YFSETQ. DNA of the CDR3: TGCGCCAGCAGCTTGTCCGGGATCTCTGAAGCTTTCTTT. It yields the protein CASSLSGISEAFF.

This clone is large in the sample. This chain connects TRBV19 to TRBJ2-3; D is possibly TRBD2 (6 bases). The CDR3 extends over 15 amino acids. The germline V gene encodes CDR1 LNHDA and CDR2 SQIVND (reference sequence). Trimming cost V 1 base and J 4 bases, with 12 bases left between them. The CDR3 region has the DNA TGTGCCAGTAGTATAGCCGGCGGGATCTCAGATACGCAGTATTTT. Amino acids: CASSIAGGISDTQYF.

By frequency in the sample, this clone is large. This rearrangement joins TRBV28 to TRBJ2-1; a possible D gene is TRBD1 (5 bases). Trimming removed 7 bases from V and 10 bases from J, with 14 bases in between. The CDR3 sequence is 12 residues long. Germline V gene data show CDR1 as MDHEN and CDR2 as SYDVKM. CDR3 protein: CASTLGLGEQFF. In nucleotides, the CDR3 is TGTGCCAGCACCCTGGGGCTGGGGGAGCAGTTCTTC.

By sample share, this clone is medium-sized. The chain recombines TRBV9 with TRBJ2-7; 15 nucleotides match TRBD2. The CDR3 spans 17 residues. Trimming took 4 bases from V and 5 from J; bases not matched to a gene: 10. CDR1 and CDR2 from the germline V gene are SGDLS and YYNGEE. The CDR3 sequence is CASSSGLAGGRLHEQYF. The CDR3, as DNA: TGTGCCAGCAGCTCTGGACTAGCGGGAGGGCGTCTCCACGAGCAGTACTTC. The variable domain in full, completed from reference TRBV9 and TRBJ2-7, reads DSGVTQTPKHLITATGQRVTLRCSPRSGDLSVYWYQQSLDQGLQFLIQYYNGEERAKGNILERFSAQQFPDLHSELNLSSLELGDSALYFCASSSGLAGGRLHEQYFGPGTRLTVT.

The rearrangement uses TRBV2 and TRBJ2-5; D remains unclear. The DNA end favors TRBJ2-7, so the J call may be wrong. The CDR3 is 12 residues long. CDR1 SNHLY and CDR2 FYNNEI come from the germline V gene. The DNA for the CDR3 is TGTGCCAGCACCCCAAGGTCCTACGAGCAGTACTTC. Amino acid sequence: CASTPRSYEQYF.

This clone has more than one count but fewer than ten. V usage is TRBV28 and J usage is TRBJ2-1; 10 nucleotides line up with TRBD2. With V trimmed by 2 bases and J by 5 bases, 3 bases remained unmatched. Germline CDR1 and CDR2: MDHEN and SYDVKM. The CDR3 sequence is 15 residues long. CDR3 in DNA: TGTGCCAGCAGTTTACTAGCGGGAGTTGACAATGAGCAGTTCTTC. This sequence encodes CASSLLAGVDNEQFF.

The chain carries TRBV5-1 and TRBJ2-5; no firm D call. Germline lookup yields CDR1 SGHRS and CDR2 YFSETQ. The V end lost 2 bases, the J end lost 4 bases, and 12 bases lay between the germline ends. The CDR3 sequence is 14 residues long. The CDR3: CASSFEDGPETQYF. In DNA, the CDR3 is TGCGCCAGCAGCTTCGAGGACGGACCAGAGACCCAGTACTTC.

The rearrangement links TRBV4-3 to TRBJ1-3; TRBD1 might be the D (5 bases). From germline, CDR1 is LGHNA and CDR2 YSLEER. CDR3 length: 15 residues. The ends were cut back, 1 base at V and 2 bases at J, with 9 bases in the middle. In DNA form, the CDR3 reads TGCGCCAGCAGCCAAGGCGCAGGGCCTGGAAACACCATATATTTT. Its protein is CASSQGAGPGNTIYF.

This chain joins TRBV6-6 and TRBJ1-3, with 7 bases that match TRBD1. Trimming took 6 bases from V and 2 from J; bases not matched to a gene: 7. The V gene's germline CDR1 is MNHNY and CDR2 SVGAGI (reference sequence). This CDR3 comprises 15 residues. The CDR3 loop reads CASRPLDRAGNTIYF. The DNA of the CDR3 is TGTGCCAGCAGACCCCTAGACAGGGCTGGAAACACCATATATTTT.

The V gene is TRBV28, the J gene TRBJ2-2, with a weak D call TRBD1 (5 bases). V was trimmed by 6 bases and J by 8 bases, leaving 10 bases between them. The CDR3 sequence is 12 residues long. Per germline, CDR1 MDHEN and CDR2 SYDVKM. The CDR3 DNA reads as TGTGCCAGCAGGTCAGGGTTTGGGGAGCTGTTTTTT. Its translation: CASRSGFGELFF. Full variable domain (missing parts from reference TRBV28 and TRBJ2-2): DVKVTQSSRYLVKRTGEKVFLECVQDMDHENMFWYRQDPGLGLRLIYFSYDVKMKEKGDIPEGYSVSREKKERFSLILESASTNQTSMYLCASRSGFGELFFGEGSRLTVL.

The rearrangement joins TRBV2 to TRBJ2-5, with TRBD1 matching over 7 bases. With V trimmed by 6 bases and J by 1 base, 2 bases remained unmatched. Germline CDR1 reads SNHLY; CDR2 reads FYNNEI. CDR3 length: 13 residues. Here the CDR3 reads CASSRDSQETQYF. CDR3 coding DNA: TGTGCCAGCAGCAGGGACAGCCAAGAGACCCAGTACTTC. Full variable domain (rest looked up from reference TRBV2 and TRBJ2-5): EPEVTQTPSHQVTQMGQEVILRCVPISNHLYFYWYRQILGQKVEFLVSFYNNEISEKSEIFDDQFSVERPDGSNFTLKIRSTKLEDSAMYFCASSRDSQETQYFGPGTRLLVL.

The chain links TRBV28 to TRBJ2-5; 7 bases line up with TRBD1. V lost 6 bases to trimming and J lost 5 bases; unmatched junction nucleotides: 9. The CDR3 extends over 14 amino acids. Looked up from germline, CDR1 is MDHEN and CDR2 is SYDVKM. The CDR3 sequence is CASRIQTGRETQYF. The CDR3 DNA reads as TGTGCCAGCAGGATACAGACAGGGCGGGAGACCCAGTACTTC.